This note documents a single T cell receptor (beta chain) sequence. Primers for the PCR totalled 60 Vbeta and 13 Jbeta. Libraries were prepared by immunoSEQ multiplex PCR; TCRdb keeps only in-frame clonotypes and omits some of them. The table has 150,000 to 200,000 clones, around 77% seen once. This specimen belongs to a study of cytomegalovirus exposure and HLA in healthy donors. For the study at large: Early on, a data release was issued that held 80 million to 90 million unique TCRs from HLA-typed donors. The Caucasian-associated ancestry cluster held 65% to 85% of around 380 genotyped donors.

Germline V gene lookup returns CDR1 SNHLY and CDR2 FYNNEI. The CDR3 spans 14 residues. With 1 base removed from V and 4 bases from J, the gap between germline ends came to 10 bases. This chain joins TRBV2 and TRBJ1-2, with D possibly being TRBD1 (6 bases). The receptor comes from a middle-aged man in good health and CMV-seronegative. The sequenced sample consisted of PBMCs. CDR3 region: CASSEGGTFYGYTF. In nucleotides, the CDR3 is TGTGCCAGCAGTGAAGGTGGGACATTCTATGGCTACACCTTC.